Listed below are T cell receptor beta chains from one sample, sequenced in a study of T cell changes during pregnancy in multiple sclerosis. TCRdb's table, derived via immunoSEQ multiplex PCR, lists solely in-frame clones and lacks some. This sample has 20,000 to 25,000 clones, with 65% to 90% found just once. Material: CD4+ T cells from peripheral blood mononuclear cells, obtained in the first trimester of pregnancy. Receptors were obtained from a female donor in good health, enrolled as a control in a pregnancy study. Both conserved end residues are part of each CDR3. Each record gives: V gene, D gene, clone size, J gene, CDR3 DNA, CDR3 protein. A D gene is named only where the DNA matches it firmly. Not every row has a clone size; where given, it reads once, few, many or a size class.

V gene: TRBV2; D gene: -; clone size: -; J gene: TRBJ1-2; CDR3 DNA: TGTGCCAGCAGTGAAGCGGGGGCAGGCTCCTTC; CDR3 protein: CASSEAGAGSF
V gene: TRBV6-6; D gene: -; clone size: -; J gene: TRBJ2-2; CDR3 DNA: TGTGCCAGCACTCCGGGACACAAGACCGGGGAGCTGTTTTTT; CDR3 protein: CASTPGHKTGELFF
V gene: TRBV7-8; D gene: TRBD1; clone size: -; J gene: TRBJ1-5; CDR3 DNA: TGTGCCAGCAGCTTACCGGGACAGGCGACTTATCAGCCCCAGCATTTT; CDR3 protein: CASSLPGQATYQPQHF
V gene: TRBV6-1; D gene: -; clone size: -; J gene: TRBJ2-1; CDR3 DNA: TGTGCCAGCAGTGGCCCCTCTTTCGAGCGGAGAACTTACAATGAGCAGTTCTTC; CDR3 protein: CASSGPSFERRTYNEQFF
V gene: TRBV5-8; D gene: TRBD1; clone size: -; J gene: TRBJ1-5; CDR3 DNA: TGTGCCAGCAGCTCGACAGGGGGCGGCAATCAGCCCCAGCATTTT; CDR3 protein: CASSSTGGGNQPQHF
V gene: TRBV6-1; D gene: -; clone size: -; J gene: TRBJ2-7; CDR3 DNA: TGTGCCAGCAGTGTGGGACATCAGTCCTACGAGCAGTACTTC; CDR3 protein: CASSVGHQSYEQYF
V gene: TRBV7-9; D gene: -; clone size: -; J gene: TRBJ1-3; CDR3 DNA: TGTGCCAGCAGCTTAGTACCAGGCTCTGGAAACACCATATATTTT; CDR3 protein: CASSLVPGSGNTIYF
V gene: TRBV7-9; D gene: -; clone size: -; J gene: TRBJ2-3; CDR3 DNA: TGTGCCAGCAGCCGACGATCGGGTTCGAGCGGGAGCACAGATACGCAGTATTTT; CDR3 protein: CASSRRSGSSGSTDTQYF
V gene: TRBV10-3; D gene: -; clone size: -; J gene: TRBJ2-7; CDR3 DNA: TGTGCCATCAGCCGAGGGGACACTGCCTACGAGCAGTACTTC; CDR3 protein: CAISRGDTAYEQYF
V gene: TRBV29-1; D gene: -; clone size: -; J gene: TRBJ1-1; CDR3 DNA: TGCAGCGTTGAAGACCCTGAAGAGACTGAAGCTTTCTTT; CDR3 protein: CSVEDPEETEAFF
V gene: TRBV11-2; D gene: TRBD1; clone size: -; J gene: TRBJ1-1; CDR3 DNA: TGTGCCAGCAGCTTCAGAAGGGGGACAGGGATGAACACTGAAGCTTTCTTT; CDR3 protein: CASSFRRGTGMNTEAFF
V gene: TRBV4-2; D gene: TRBD2; clone size: -; J gene: TRBJ2-7; CDR3 DNA: TGTGCCAGCAGCACTCGACTAGCGGGGGGCCTCGTTCCCTACGAGCAGTACTTC; CDR3 protein: CASSTRLAGGLVPYEQYF
V gene: TRBV30; D gene: TRBD1; clone size: -; J gene: TRBJ2-1; CDR3 DNA: TGTGCCTGGGATGGGACAGGCAAGCAGTTCTTC; CDR3 protein: CAWDGTGKQFF
V gene: TRBV19; D gene: -; clone size: -; J gene: TRBJ1-2; CDR3 DNA: TGTGCCAGTAGTCAACAGGGTAGCTATGGCTACACCTTC; CDR3 protein: CASSQQGSYGYTF
V gene: TRBV4-1; D gene: -; clone size: -; J gene: TRBJ2-5; CDR3 DNA: TGCGCCAGCAGCCAACTTGCTAGAACCTCCCCAGAGACCCAGTACTTC; CDR3 protein: CASSQLARTSPETQYF
V gene: TRBV10-3; D gene: TRBD2; clone size: -; J gene: TRBJ2-5; CDR3 DNA: TGTGCCATCAGTGGAATAGCGGGAGTCCCAGAGACCCAGTACTTC; CDR3 protein: CAISGIAGVPETQYF
V gene: TRBV7-9; D gene: TRBD1; clone size: few; J gene: TRBJ2-4; CDR3 DNA: TGTGCCAGCAGCACCCAGGGGGTAGCCAAAAACATTCAGTACTTC; CDR3 protein: CASSTQGVAKNIQYF
V gene: TRBV7-3; D gene: TRBD2; clone size: once; J gene: TRBJ2-2; CDR3 DNA: TGTGCCAGCAGCCCCACCGCTAGCGGGGGGGCATCCGGGGAGCTGTTTTTT; CDR3 protein: CASSPTASGGASGELFF
V gene: TRBV6-5; D gene: TRBD2; clone size: -; J gene: TRBJ2-1; CDR3 DNA: TGTGCCAGCAGTCCAGCGGGAAAACGCAATGAGCAGTTCTTC; CDR3 protein: CASSPAGKRNEQFF
V gene: TRBV7-6; D gene: -; clone size: -; J gene: TRBJ2-2; CDR3 DNA: TGTGCCAGCAGCCAAAGGGAGACCGGGGAGCTGTTTTTT; CDR3 protein: CASSQRETGELFF
V gene: TRBV29-1; D gene: TRBD1; clone size: -; J gene: TRBJ2-3; CDR3 DNA: TGCAGCGTGTCCGGGACAGGGGGCGCAGATACGCAGTATTTT; CDR3 protein: CSVSGTGGADTQYF
V gene: TRBV7-7; D gene: TRBD1; clone size: -; J gene: TRBJ2-5; CDR3 DNA: TGTGCTAGCAGCAGGGACAGGGGCCCACAAGAGACCCAGTACTTC; CDR3 protein: CASSRDRGPQETQYF
V gene: TRBV27; D gene: -; clone size: -; J gene: TRBJ1-1; CDR3 DNA: TGTGCCAGCAGTTTACTAATGGGGAGCACTGAAGCTTTCTTT; CDR3 protein: CASSLLMGSTEAFF
V gene: TRBV5-1; D gene: -; clone size: -; J gene: TRBJ1-6; CDR3 DNA: TGCGCCAGCAGCACGGGGGGGAGCTCCTATAATTCACCCCTCCACTTT; CDR3 protein: CASSTGGSSYNSPLHF
V gene: TRBV5-1; D gene: TRBD1; clone size: -; J gene: TRBJ2-7; CDR3 DNA: TGCGCCAGCAGCCCCGGGACAGCCCCCCCTCAGCAGTACTTC; CDR3 protein: CASSPGTAPPQQYF
V gene: TRBV18; D gene: TRBD2; clone size: once; J gene: TRBJ2-1; CDR3 DNA: TGTGCCAGCTCACCAGCTAGCGGGGGGGCATATGAGCAGTTCTTC; CDR3 protein: CASSPASGGAYEQFF
V gene: TRBV7-9; D gene: -; clone size: -; J gene: TRBJ1-4; CDR3 DNA: TGTGCCAGCAGCCCACAGGGTTTTGGTGAAAAACTGTTTTTT; CDR3 protein: CASSPQGFGEKLFF